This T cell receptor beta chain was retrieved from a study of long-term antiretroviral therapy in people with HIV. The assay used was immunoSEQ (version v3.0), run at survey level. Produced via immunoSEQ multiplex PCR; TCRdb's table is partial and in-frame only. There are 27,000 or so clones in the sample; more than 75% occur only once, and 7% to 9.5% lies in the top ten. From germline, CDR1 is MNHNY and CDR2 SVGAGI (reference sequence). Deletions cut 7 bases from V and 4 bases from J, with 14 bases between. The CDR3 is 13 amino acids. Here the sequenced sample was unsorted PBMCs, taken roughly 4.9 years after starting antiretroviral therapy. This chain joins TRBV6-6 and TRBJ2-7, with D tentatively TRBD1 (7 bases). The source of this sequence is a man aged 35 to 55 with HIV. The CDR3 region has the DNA TGTGCCAGCAACCGGGGGACAGAATACGAGCAGTACTTC. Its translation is CASNRGTEYEQYF.